The T cell receptor (beta chain) described here comes from a study of CD8 T cells in Susac syndrome. Whole-study findings and limits: The study admitted that it had a relatively small number of individuals in its TCR sequencing and HLA analysis.

In regard to this clonotype: Its specificity is unknown.

The controls, all healthy donors, were matched for age and sex. TEMRA cells underwent FACS enrichment and CD8+ and CD4+ T cells underwent negative isolation. RNA was extracted with the RNeasy kit, and a quantity of about 0.5 to 1 ug was reverse transcribed using random hexamers. immunoSEQ multiplex PCR amplified TCR beta CDR3 across 54 Vbeta, 13 Jbeta. TCRdb reanalysed the immunoSEQ multiplex PCR reads using MiXCR and keeps one entry per CDR3 protein. This table holds 95,000 to 150,000 distinct CDR3 sequences, 85% to 95% found once. This CDR3 contains 15 residues. CDR1 and CDR2 from the germline V gene are MNHEY and SVGEGT. V was cut by 0 bases and J by 3 bases, with 12 bases left in between.

The receptor comes from a human donor in good health. Material: CD4+ T cells from PBMCs. The chain employs TRBV6-2 or TRBV6-3 and TRBJ2-7; possibly TRBD2 for D (6 bases). This chain's CDR3 is CASSYSLLADYEQYF. In nucleotides, the CDR3 is TGTGCCAGCAGTTACTCATTACTAGCAGACTACGAGCAGTACTTC.